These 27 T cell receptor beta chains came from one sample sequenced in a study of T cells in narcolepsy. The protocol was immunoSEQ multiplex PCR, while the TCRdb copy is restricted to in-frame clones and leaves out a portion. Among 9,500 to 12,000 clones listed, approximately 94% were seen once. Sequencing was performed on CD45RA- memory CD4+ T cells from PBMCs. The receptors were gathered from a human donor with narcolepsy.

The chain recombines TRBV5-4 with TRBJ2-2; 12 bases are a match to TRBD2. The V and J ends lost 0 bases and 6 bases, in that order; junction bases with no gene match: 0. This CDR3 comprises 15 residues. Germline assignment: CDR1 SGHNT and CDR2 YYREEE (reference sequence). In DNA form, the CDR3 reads TGTGCCAGCAGCTTGGGACTAGCGGGAGCCGGGGAGCTGTTTTTT. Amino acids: CASSLGLAGAGELFF.

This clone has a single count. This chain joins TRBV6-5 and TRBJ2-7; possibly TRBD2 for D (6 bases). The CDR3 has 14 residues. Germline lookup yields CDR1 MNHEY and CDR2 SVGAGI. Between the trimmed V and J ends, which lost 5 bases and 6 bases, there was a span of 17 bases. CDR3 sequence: CASSMDGTDSEQYF. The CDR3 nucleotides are TGTGCCAGCAGTATGGACGGGACTGACTCCGAGCAGTACTTC.

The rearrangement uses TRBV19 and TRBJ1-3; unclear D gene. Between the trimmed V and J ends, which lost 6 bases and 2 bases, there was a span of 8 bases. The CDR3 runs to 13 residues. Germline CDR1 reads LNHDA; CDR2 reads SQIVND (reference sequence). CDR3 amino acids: CASSPKAGNTIYF. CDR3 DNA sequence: TGTGCCAGTAGCCCGAAGGCTGGAAACACCATATATTTT. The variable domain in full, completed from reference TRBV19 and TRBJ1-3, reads DGGITQSPKYLFRKEGQNVTLSCEQNLNHDAMYWYRQDPGQGLRLIYYSQIVNDFQKGDIAEGYSVSREKKESFPLTVTSAQKNPTAFYLCASSPKAGNTIYFGEGSWLTVV.

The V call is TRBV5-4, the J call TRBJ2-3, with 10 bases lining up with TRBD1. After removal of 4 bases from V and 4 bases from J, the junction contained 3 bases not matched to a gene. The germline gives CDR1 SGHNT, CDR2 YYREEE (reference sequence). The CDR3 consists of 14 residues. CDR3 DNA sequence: TGTGCCAGCAGCCCTGGACAGGGGGCAGATACGCAGTATTTT. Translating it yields CASSPGQGADTQYF.

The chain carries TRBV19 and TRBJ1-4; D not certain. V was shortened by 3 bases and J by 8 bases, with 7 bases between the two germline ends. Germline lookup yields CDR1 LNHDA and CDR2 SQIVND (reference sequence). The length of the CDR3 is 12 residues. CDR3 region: CASSIGREKLFF. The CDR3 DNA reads TGTGCCAGTAGTATTGGCCGAGAAAAACTGTTTTTT.

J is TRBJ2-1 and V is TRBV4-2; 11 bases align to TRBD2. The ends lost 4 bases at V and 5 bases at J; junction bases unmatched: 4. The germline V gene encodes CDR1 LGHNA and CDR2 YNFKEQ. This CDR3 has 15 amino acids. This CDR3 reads CASSPGTSGNNEQFF. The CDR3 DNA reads TGTGCCAGCAGCCCGGGGACTAGCGGCAACAATGAGCAGTTCTTC.

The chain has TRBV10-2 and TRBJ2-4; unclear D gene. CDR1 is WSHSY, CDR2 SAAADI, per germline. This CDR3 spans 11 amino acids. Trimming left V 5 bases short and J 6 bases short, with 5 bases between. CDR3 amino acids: CASSTGNIQYF. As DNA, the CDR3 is TGCGCCAGCAGTACGGGAAACATTCAGTACTTC.

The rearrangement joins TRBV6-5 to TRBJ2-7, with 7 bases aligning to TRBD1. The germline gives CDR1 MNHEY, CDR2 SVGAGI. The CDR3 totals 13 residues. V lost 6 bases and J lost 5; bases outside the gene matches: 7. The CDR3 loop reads CASSPDRINEQYF. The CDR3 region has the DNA TGTGCCAGCAGCCCGGACAGGATCAACGAGCAGTACTTC.

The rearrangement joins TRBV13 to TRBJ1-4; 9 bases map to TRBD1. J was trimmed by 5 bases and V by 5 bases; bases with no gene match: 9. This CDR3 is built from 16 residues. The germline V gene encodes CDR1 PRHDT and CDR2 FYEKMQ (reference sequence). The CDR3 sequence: CASSAGTGPGNEKLFF. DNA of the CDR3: TGTGCCAGCAGCGCAGGGACAGGGCCAGGAAATGAAAAACTGTTTTTT.

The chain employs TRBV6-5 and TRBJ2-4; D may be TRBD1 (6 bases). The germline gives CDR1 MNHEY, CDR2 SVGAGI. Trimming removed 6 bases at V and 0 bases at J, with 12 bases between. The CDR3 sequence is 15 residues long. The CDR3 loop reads CASSTDSLAKNIQYF. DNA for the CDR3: TGTGCCAGCAGCACGGACAGTTTAGCCAAAAACATTCAGTACTTC.

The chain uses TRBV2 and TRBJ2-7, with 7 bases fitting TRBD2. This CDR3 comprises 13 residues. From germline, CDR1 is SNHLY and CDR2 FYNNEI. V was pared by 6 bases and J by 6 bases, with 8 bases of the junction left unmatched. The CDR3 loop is CASSGPGGVEQYF. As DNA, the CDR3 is TGTGCCAGCAGCGGTCCTGGGGGGGTCGAGCAGTACTTC.

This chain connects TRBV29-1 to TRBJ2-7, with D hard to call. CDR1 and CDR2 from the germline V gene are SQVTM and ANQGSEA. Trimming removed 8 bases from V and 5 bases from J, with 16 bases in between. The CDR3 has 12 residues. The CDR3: CSFRFPGDEQYF. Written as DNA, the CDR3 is TGCAGCTTTCGTTTCCCGGGCGACGAGCAGTACTTC.

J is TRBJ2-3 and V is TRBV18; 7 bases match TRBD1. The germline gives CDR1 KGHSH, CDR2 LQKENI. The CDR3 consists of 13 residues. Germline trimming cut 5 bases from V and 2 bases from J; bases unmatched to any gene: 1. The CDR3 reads CASSGQDTDTQYF. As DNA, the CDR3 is TGTGCCAGCTCAGGACAGGACACAGATACGCAGTATTTT.

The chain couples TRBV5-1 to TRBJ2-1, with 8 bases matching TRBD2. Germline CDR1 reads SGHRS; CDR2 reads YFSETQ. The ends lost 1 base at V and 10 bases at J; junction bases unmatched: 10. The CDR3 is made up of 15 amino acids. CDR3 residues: CASSLNAGGPREQFF. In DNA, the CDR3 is TGCGCCAGCAGCTTGAATGCGGGAGGCCCTAGGGAGCAGTTCTTC.

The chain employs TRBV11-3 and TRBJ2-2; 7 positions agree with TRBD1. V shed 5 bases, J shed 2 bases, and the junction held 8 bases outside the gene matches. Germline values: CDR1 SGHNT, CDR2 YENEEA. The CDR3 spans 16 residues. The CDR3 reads CASSARGGRNTGELFF. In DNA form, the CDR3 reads TGTGCCAGCAGCGCAAGAGGGGGCAGAAACACCGGGGAGCTGTTTTTT.

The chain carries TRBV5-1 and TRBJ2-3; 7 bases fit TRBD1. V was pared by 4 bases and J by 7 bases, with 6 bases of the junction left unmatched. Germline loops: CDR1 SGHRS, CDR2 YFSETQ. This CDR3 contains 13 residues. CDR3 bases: TGCGCCAGCAGCACAGACAGGGCGAATACGCAGTATTTT. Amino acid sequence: CASSTDRANTQYF. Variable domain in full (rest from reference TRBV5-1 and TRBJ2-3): KAGVTQTPRYLIKTRGQQVTLSCSPISGHRSVSWYQQTPGQGLQFLFEYFSETQRNKGNFPGRFSGRQFSNSRSEMNVSTLELGDSALYLCASSTDRANTQYFGPGTRLTVL.

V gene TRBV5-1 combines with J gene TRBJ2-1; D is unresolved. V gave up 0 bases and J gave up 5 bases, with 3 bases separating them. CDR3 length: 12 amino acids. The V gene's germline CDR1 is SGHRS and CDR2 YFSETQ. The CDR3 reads CASSLGHNEQFF. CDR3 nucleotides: TGCGCCAGCAGCTTGGGACACAATGAGCAGTTCTTC.

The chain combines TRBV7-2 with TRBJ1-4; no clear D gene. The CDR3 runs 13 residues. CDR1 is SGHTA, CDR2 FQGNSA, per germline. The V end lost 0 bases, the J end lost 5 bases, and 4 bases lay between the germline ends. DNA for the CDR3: TGTGCCAGCAGCTTAGCCTTAAATGAAAAACTGTTTTTT. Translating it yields CASSLALNEKLFF. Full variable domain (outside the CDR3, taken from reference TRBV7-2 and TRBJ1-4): GAGVSQSPSNKVTEKGKDVELRCDPISGHTALYWYRQSLGQGLEFLIYFQGNSAPDKSGLPSDRFSAERTGGSVSTLTIQRTQQEDSAVYLCASSLALNEKLFFGSGTQLSVL.

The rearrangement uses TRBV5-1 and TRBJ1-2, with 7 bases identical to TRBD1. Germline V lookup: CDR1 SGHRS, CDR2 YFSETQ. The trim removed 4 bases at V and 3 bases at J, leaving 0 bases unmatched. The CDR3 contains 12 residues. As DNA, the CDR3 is TGCGCCAGCAGCGGGACAGACTATGGCTACACCTTC. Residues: CASSGTDYGYTF.

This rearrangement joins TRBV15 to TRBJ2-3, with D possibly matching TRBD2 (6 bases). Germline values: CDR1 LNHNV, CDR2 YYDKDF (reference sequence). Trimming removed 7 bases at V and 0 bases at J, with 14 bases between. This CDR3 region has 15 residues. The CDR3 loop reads CATKASAGSTDTQYF. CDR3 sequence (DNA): TGTGCCACCAAGGCCTCGGCGGGAAGCACAGATACGCAGTATTTT.

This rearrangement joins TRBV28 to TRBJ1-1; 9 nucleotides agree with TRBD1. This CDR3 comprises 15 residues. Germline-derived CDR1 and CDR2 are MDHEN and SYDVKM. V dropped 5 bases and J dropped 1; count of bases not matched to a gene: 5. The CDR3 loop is CASSPPGQGNTEAFF. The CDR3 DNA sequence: TGTGCCAGCAGTCCGCCGGGACAGGGGAACACTGAAGCTTTCTTT.

The CDR3 protein is CASSLSRAGVNNSPLHF. DNA for the CDR3: TGTGCCAGCAGTTTATCGAGGGCAGGGGTTAATAATTCACCCCTCCACTTT. J is TRBJ1-6 and V is TRBV27; D perhaps matches TRBD1 (6 bases). Germline V gene sequence: CDR1 MNHEY, CDR2 SMNVEV (reference sequence). The CDR3 totals 17 residues. V lost 0 bases, J lost 5 bases, and 14 bases lay in between.

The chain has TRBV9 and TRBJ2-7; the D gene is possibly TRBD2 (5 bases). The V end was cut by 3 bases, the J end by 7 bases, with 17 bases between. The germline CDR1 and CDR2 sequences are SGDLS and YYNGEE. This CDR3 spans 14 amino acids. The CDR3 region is CASSALPSRGEQYF. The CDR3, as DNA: TGTGCCAGCAGCGCCCTCCCTTCCCGCGGGGAGCAGTACTTC.

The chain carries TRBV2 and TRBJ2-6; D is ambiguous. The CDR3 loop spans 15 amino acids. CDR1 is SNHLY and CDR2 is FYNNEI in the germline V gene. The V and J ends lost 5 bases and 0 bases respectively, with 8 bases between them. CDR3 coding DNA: TGTGCCAGCAGTCGTTCCCACTCTGGGGCCAACGTCCTGACTTTC. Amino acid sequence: CASSRSHSGANVLTF.

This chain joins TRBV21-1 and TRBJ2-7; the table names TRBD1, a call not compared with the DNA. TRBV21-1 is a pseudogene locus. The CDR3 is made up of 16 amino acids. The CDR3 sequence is CASSKAGTGGYYEQYF. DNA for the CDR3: TGTGCCAGCAGCAAAGCCGGGACAGGGGGCTACTACGAGCAGTACTTC.

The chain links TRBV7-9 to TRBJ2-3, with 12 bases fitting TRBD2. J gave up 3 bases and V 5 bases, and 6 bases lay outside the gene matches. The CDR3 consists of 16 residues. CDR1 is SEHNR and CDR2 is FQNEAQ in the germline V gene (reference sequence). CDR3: CASSLRLAGETDTQYF. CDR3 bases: TGTGCCAGCAGCCTTCGACTAGCGGGGGAGACAGATACGCAGTATTTT.

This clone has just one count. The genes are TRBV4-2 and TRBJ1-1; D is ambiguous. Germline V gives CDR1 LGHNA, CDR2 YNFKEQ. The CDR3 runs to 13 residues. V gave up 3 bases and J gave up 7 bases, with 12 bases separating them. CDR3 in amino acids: CASSHPEAGEAFF. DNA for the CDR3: TGTGCCAGCAGCCACCCTGAGGCAGGTGAAGCTTTCTTT.